This T cell receptor beta chain originates from a study of T cells in Graves' hyperthyroidism and ophthalmopathy. Whole-study context: Peripheral blood was secured at the point of initial diagnosis, before any treatment.

RNA transcripts were the template for amplifying TCR beta CDR3 regions. The HTBI primer set drove a first-round RT-PCR of the TCR CDR3. TCRdb processed the multiplex PCR reads anew with MiXCR; each CDR3 protein has one entry. Of some 600,000 distinct CDR3 sequences listed, about 15% are singletons. The hyperthyroidism was newly diagnosed and had lasted under 2 months; the patients were aged 18 to 65. The CDR3 sequence is 15 residues long. Germline CDR1 reads MDHEN; CDR2 reads SYDVKM. Trimming removed 6 bases at V and 0 bases at J, with 12 bases between. This chain joins TRBV28 and TRBJ2-1; the D call may be TRBD1 or TRBD2 (5 bases each). The sequence derives from a woman aged 25-40 years with Graves' hyperthyroidism that later progressed to Graves' ophthalmopathy. Material: blood. The CDR3 spells CASSPGPGSYNEQFF. The CDR3 DNA reads TGTGCCAGCAGCCCGGGGCCCGGCTCCTACAATGAGCAGTTCTTC.